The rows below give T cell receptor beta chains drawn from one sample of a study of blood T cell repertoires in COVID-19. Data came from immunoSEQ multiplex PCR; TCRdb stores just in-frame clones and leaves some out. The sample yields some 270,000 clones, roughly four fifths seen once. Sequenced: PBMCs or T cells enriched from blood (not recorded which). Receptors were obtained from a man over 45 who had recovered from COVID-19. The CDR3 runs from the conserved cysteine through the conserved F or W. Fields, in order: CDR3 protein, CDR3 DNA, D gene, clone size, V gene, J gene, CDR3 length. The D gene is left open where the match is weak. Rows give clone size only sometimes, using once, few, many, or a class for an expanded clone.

CDR3aa: CASSFLTNTEAFF
CDR3nt: TGTGCCAGCAGTTTCCTAACCAACACTGAAGCTTTCTTT
d_gene: NA
abundance: once
v_gene: TRBV12-3/TRBV12-4
j_gene: TRBJ1-1
len: 13

CDR3aa: CATSRDAGGWTEAFF
CDR3nt: TGTGCCACCAGCAGAGATGCGGGGGGTTGGACTGAAGCTTTCTTT
d_gene: NA
abundance: few
v_gene: TRBV15
j_gene: TRBJ1-1
len: 15

CDR3aa: CASRRPGTDSYEQYF
CDR3nt: TGTGCCAGCAGACGCCCCGGGACAGACTCTTACGAGCAGTACTTC
d_gene: TRBD1
abundance: NA
v_gene: TRBV11-2
j_gene: TRBJ2-7
len: 15

CDR3aa: CASIDVGPSNQPQHF
CDR3nt: TGTGCCAGTATTGATGTGGGGCCGAGCAATCAGCCCCAGCATTTT
d_gene: NA
abundance: NA
v_gene: TRBV19
j_gene: TRBJ1-5
len: 15

CDR3aa: CASSQGATGNTIYF
CDR3nt: TGTGCCAGCAGTCAGGGGGCAACTGGAAACACCATATATTTT
d_gene: TRBD1
abundance: once
v_gene: TRBV6-5
j_gene: TRBJ1-3
len: 14

CDR3aa: CATSRDRLGGSGNTIYF
CDR3nt: TGTGCCACCAGCAGAGATAGATTAGGGGGCTCTGGAAACACCATATATTTT
d_gene: NA
abundance: NA
v_gene: TRBV15
j_gene: TRBJ1-3
len: 17

CDR3aa: CASSPASGGLTDTQYF
CDR3nt: TGTGCCAGCTCACCGGCTAGCGGGGGGCTCACAGATACGCAGTATTTT
d_gene: TRBD2
abundance: NA
v_gene: TRBV18
j_gene: TRBJ2-3
len: 16

CDR3aa: CASIRATGANEQYF
CDR3nt: TGTGCCAGCATTAGGGCTACAGGGGCCAACGAGCAGTACTTC
d_gene: TRBD1
abundance: NA
v_gene: TRBV5-4
j_gene: TRBJ2-7
len: 14

CDR3aa: CASSRGYEQYF
CDR3nt: TGTGCCAGCAGTCGGGGGTACGAGCAGTACTTC
d_gene: NA
abundance: NA
v_gene: TRBV25-1
j_gene: TRBJ2-7
len: 11

CDR3aa: CASSLASGVTGELFF
CDR3nt: TGCGCCAGCAGCTTGGCTAGCGGGGTCACCGGGGAGCTGTTTTTT
d_gene: TRBD2
abundance: many
v_gene: TRBV5-1
j_gene: TRBJ2-2
len: 15

CDR3aa: CASSPETGGKGYTF
CDR3nt: TGTGCCAGCAGCCCTGAGACAGGGGGCAAAGGCTACACCTTC
d_gene: TRBD1
abundance: NA
v_gene: TRBV3-1/TRBV3-2
j_gene: TRBJ1-2
len: 14

CDR3aa: CASSDSTGRAEAFF
CDR3nt: TGCGCCAGCAGCGATTCGACAGGGCGGGCTGAAGCTTTCTTT
d_gene: TRBD1
abundance: once
v_gene: TRBV5-1
j_gene: TRBJ1-1
len: 14

CDR3aa: CASSLGLTGDQPQHF
CDR3nt: TGCGCCAGCAGCTTGGGGCTCACAGGGGATCAGCCCCAGCATTTT
d_gene: TRBD1
abundance: NA
v_gene: TRBV5-1
j_gene: TRBJ1-5
len: 15

CDR3aa: CASSVSSGPRSTGELFF
CDR3nt: TGTGCCAGCAGCGTATCTAGCGGCCCACGGAGCACCGGGGAGCTGTTTTTT
d_gene: TRBD2
abundance: NA
v_gene: TRBV7-9
j_gene: TRBJ2-2
len: 17

CDR3aa: CASSSTGDFTYEQYF
CDR3nt: TGTGCCAGCAGCTCCACGGGGGACTTCACCTACGAGCAGTACTTC
d_gene: NA
abundance: NA
v_gene: TRBV11-1
j_gene: TRBJ2-7
len: 15

CDR3aa: CAISESTGAGTEAFF
CDR3nt: TGTGCCATCAGTGAGTCGACAGGGGCAGGTACTGAAGCTTTCTTT
d_gene: TRBD1
abundance: NA
v_gene: TRBV10-3
j_gene: TRBJ1-1
len: 15

CDR3aa: CSAYGNNYGYTF
CDR3nt: TGCAGCGCGTACGGGAATAACTATGGCTACACCTTC
d_gene: NA
abundance: NA
v_gene: TRBV29-1
j_gene: TRBJ1-2
len: 12

CDR3aa: CASSKDRHEQYF
CDR3nt: TGCGCCAGCAGCAAGGACAGGCACGAGCAGTACTTC
d_gene: TRBD1
abundance: many
v_gene: TRBV5-1
j_gene: TRBJ2-7
len: 12

CDR3aa: CSASGGLAGYNEQFF
CDR3nt: TGCAGTGCTAGTGGTGGGCTAGCGGGATATAATGAGCAGTTCTTC
d_gene: TRBD2
abundance: NA
v_gene: TRBV20-1
j_gene: TRBJ2-1
len: 15

CDR3aa: CASSLSSPGQSTQYF
CDR3nt: TGTGCCAGCAGCTTAAGTTCCCCAGGTCAATCAACGCAGTACTTC
d_gene: NA
abundance: NA
v_gene: TRBV7-6
j_gene: TRBJ2-7
len: 15

CDR3aa: CASSLNLAGGTDTQYF
CDR3nt: TGTGCCAGCAGCTTAAACCTAGCGGGGGGCACAGATACGCAGTATTTT
d_gene: TRBD2
abundance: NA
v_gene: TRBV7-3
j_gene: TRBJ2-3
len: 16

CDR3aa: CASSEGTVNTEAFF
CDR3nt: TGTGCCAGCAGTGAAGGGACAGTGAACACTGAAGCTTTCTTT
d_gene: NA
abundance: NA
v_gene: TRBV6-1
j_gene: TRBJ1-1
len: 14

CDR3aa: CASSDRVSNQPQHF
CDR3nt: TGCGCCAGCAGCGACAGGGTTAGCAATCAGCCCCAGCATTTT
d_gene: TRBD1
abundance: NA
v_gene: TRBV10-2
j_gene: TRBJ1-5
len: 14

CDR3aa: CASSFGLGRGNNEQFF
CDR3nt: TGTGCCAGCAGCTTTGGTCTTGGGCGGGGTAACAATGAGCAGTTCTTC
d_gene: NA
abundance: NA
v_gene: TRBV12-1
j_gene: TRBJ2-1
len: 16

CDR3aa: CASRYRTSGRTDTQYF
CDR3nt: TGTGCCAGCCGATATAGGACTAGCGGGAGAACAGATACGCAGTATTTT
d_gene: TRBD2
abundance: NA
v_gene: TRBV19
j_gene: TRBJ2-3
len: 16

CDR3aa: CSAGLPNTEAFF
CDR3nt: TGCAGCGCGGGACTTCCCAACACTGAAGCTTTCTTT
d_gene: NA
abundance: few
v_gene: TRBV29-1
j_gene: TRBJ1-1
len: 12

CDR3aa: CASSGTPYSNQPQHF
CDR3nt: TGTGCCAGTAGTGGGACACCTTATAGCAATCAGCCCCAGCATTTT
d_gene: NA
abundance: NA
v_gene: TRBV19
j_gene: TRBJ1-5
len: 15

CDR3aa: CASSTDRRTEAFF
CDR3nt: TGTGCCAGCAGTACCGACAGAAGAACTGAAGCTTTCTTT
d_gene: NA
abundance: NA
v_gene: TRBV6-5
j_gene: TRBJ1-1
len: 13

CDR3aa: CASSLKGTGGEQFF
CDR3nt: TGCGCCAGCAGCCTCAAAGGGACAGGGGGTGAGCAGTTCTTC
d_gene: TRBD1
abundance: few
v_gene: TRBV5-1
j_gene: TRBJ2-1
len: 14

CDR3aa: CASRLSSLGDTQYF
CDR3nt: TGTGCCAGCAGACTCTCATCCCTCGGGGATACGCAGTATTTT
d_gene: NA
abundance: NA
v_gene: TRBV3-1/TRBV3-2
j_gene: TRBJ2-3
len: 14

CDR3aa: CASSLYETDTNTGELFF
CDR3nt: TGCGCCAGCAGCTTGTATGAGACAGACACGAACACCGGGGAGCTGTTTTTT
d_gene: NA
abundance: NA
v_gene: TRBV5-1
j_gene: TRBJ2-2
len: 17

CDR3aa: CASSRGDTGELFF
CDR3nt: TGTGCCAGCAGCCGGGGGGACACCGGGGAGCTGTTTTTT
d_gene: TRBD2
abundance: NA
v_gene: TRBV5-8
j_gene: TRBJ2-2
len: 13

CDR3aa: CASSLQGGGGTDTQYF
CDR3nt: TGCGCCAGCAGCCTCCAAGGGGGCGGGGGCACAGATACGCAGTATTTT
d_gene: NA
abundance: NA
v_gene: TRBV4-1
j_gene: TRBJ2-3
len: 16

CDR3aa: CASRRENIQYF
CDR3nt: TGTGCCAGTAGGAGGGAAAACATTCAGTACTTC
d_gene: NA
abundance: NA
v_gene: TRBV19
j_gene: TRBJ2-4
len: 11

CDR3aa: CSAIQGAIYGYTF
CDR3nt: TGCAGCGCCATACAGGGGGCTATCTATGGCTACACCTTC
d_gene: TRBD1
abundance: NA
v_gene: TRBV29-1
j_gene: TRBJ1-2
len: 13

CDR3aa: CASSEADGTGRWRGNQPQHF
CDR3nt: TGTGCCAGCAGTGAAGCCGACGGGACAGGGAGGTGGAGGGGCAATCAGCCCCAGCATTTT
d_gene: TRBD1
abundance: NA
v_gene: TRBV6-1
j_gene: TRBJ1-5
len: 20

CDR3aa: CSVETSSKETQYF
CDR3nt: TGCAGCGTTGAGACTAGTTCCAAAGAGACCCAGTACTTC
d_gene: NA
abundance: NA
v_gene: TRBV29-1
j_gene: TRBJ2-5
len: 13

CDR3aa: CASRLDRGSNQPQHF
CDR3nt: TGTGCCAGCAGACTTGACAGGGGAAGCAATCAGCCCCAGCATTTT
d_gene: TRBD1
abundance: once
v_gene: TRBV28
j_gene: TRBJ1-5
len: 15

CDR3aa: CASSLMAVGGVNYGYTF
CDR3nt: TGTGCCAGCAGCTTAATGGCCGTTGGGGGGGTAAACTATGGCTACACCTTC
d_gene: NA
abundance: NA
v_gene: TRBV7-8
j_gene: TRBJ1-2
len: 17

CDR3aa: CASSRRISAGDPYEQYF
CDR3nt: TGTGCCAGCAGCCGCCGGATATCAGCGGGAGATCCCTACGAGCAGTACTTC
d_gene: TRBD2
abundance: few
v_gene: TRBV11-2
j_gene: TRBJ2-7
len: 17

CDR3aa: CATSREGGTGPVYTF
CDR3nt: TGTGCCACCAGCAGAGAAGGAGGGACAGGGCCGGTTTACACCTTC
d_gene: TRBD1
abundance: NA
v_gene: TRBV15
j_gene: TRBJ1-2
len: 15

CDR3aa: CASGWETSGIGTDTQYF
CDR3nt: TGTGCTAGTGGTTGGGAGACTAGCGGGATTGGCACAGATACGCAGTATTTT
d_gene: TRBD2
abundance: NA
v_gene: TRBV12-5
j_gene: TRBJ2-3
len: 17

CDR3aa: CASSLELAGRAEQYF
CDR3nt: TGTGCCAGCAGCTTGGAATTAGCGGGACGGGCGGAGCAGTACTTC
d_gene: TRBD2
abundance: once
v_gene: TRBV5-6
j_gene: TRBJ2-7
len: 15

CDR3aa: CASSQDSSGGITDTQYF
CDR3nt: TGTGCCAGCAGCCAAGATTCTAGCGGGGGGATCACAGATACGCAGTATTTT
d_gene: TRBD2
abundance: few
v_gene: TRBV4-2
j_gene: TRBJ2-3
len: 17

CDR3aa: CASSQGRTSGRTDTQYF
CDR3nt: TGTGCCAGCAGCCAGGGTCGGACTAGCGGGAGAACAGATACGCAGTATTTT
d_gene: TRBD2
abundance: NA
v_gene: TRBV4-2
j_gene: TRBJ2-3
len: 17

CDR3aa: CASSQGRGLVGGTQYF
CDR3nt: TGTGCCAGCAGCCAAGGTCGGGGACTAGTTGGGGGTACGCAGTATTTT
d_gene: TRBD2
abundance: once
v_gene: TRBV3-1/TRBV3-2
j_gene: TRBJ2-3
len: 16

CDR3aa: CAISASGTTTDTQYF
CDR3nt: TGTGCCATCAGTGCGTCCGGGACTACCACAGATACGCAGTATTTT
d_gene: TRBD2
abundance: NA
v_gene: TRBV10-3
j_gene: TRBJ2-3
len: 15

CDR3aa: CASSFLAGASRSTDTQYF
CDR3nt: TGCGCCAGCAGCTTCCTAGCGGGGGCCTCAAGGAGCACAGATACGCAGTATTTT
d_gene: TRBD2
abundance: NA
v_gene: TRBV5-1
j_gene: TRBJ2-3
len: 18

CDR3aa: CSMVNGASGKTDTQYF
CDR3nt: TGCAGCATGGTGAATGGGGCTAGCGGAAAAACAGATACGCAGTATTTT
d_gene: TRBD2
abundance: once
v_gene: TRBV29-1
j_gene: TRBJ2-3
len: 16

CDR3aa: CASSLLTGSSNQPQHF
CDR3nt: TGTGCCAGCAGCCTACTGACAGGATCTAGCAATCAGCCCCAGCATTTT
d_gene: NA
abundance: NA
v_gene: TRBV7-2
j_gene: TRBJ1-5
len: 16

CDR3aa: CASSPRNGGALSSYNEQFF
CDR3nt: TGTGCCAGCTCACCAAGGAACGGGGGGGCCTTATCTTCCTACAATGAGCAGTTCTTC
d_gene: TRBD2
abundance: NA
v_gene: TRBV18
j_gene: TRBJ2-1
len: 19

CDR3aa: CASSLELAGGFGAKNIQYF
CDR3nt: TGCGCCAGCAGCTTGGAACTAGCGGGAGGGTTCGGGGCCAAAAACATTCAGTACTTC
d_gene: TRBD2
abundance: few
v_gene: TRBV5-1
j_gene: TRBJ2-4
len: 19